This T cell receptor (beta chain) derives from a study of blood T cell repertoires in COVID-19. Study information: Italy, Spain and the United States were the sources of the convalescent and acute COVID-19 samples. PBMCs, B-cell-depleted T cells, or T cells provided the cDNA or gDNA that made up the material.

Per the original data handling: It was from reference gene primer amplification that nucleated cell counts were estimated. Here immunoSEQ multiplex PCR was the method, and the copy in TCRdb shows in-frame clones only, minus some. V and J calls and clone size follow that table, whereas D and trimming were derived from the DNA. Seen here are tens of thousands of clones, 87% observed once, and the top ten hold approximately 16%. Patients at the Seattle site were enrolled during active infection and followed longitudinally. CDR1 is SNHLY and CDR2 is FYNNEI in the germline V gene. Trimming pared 5 bases from V and 0 bases from J, leaving 11 bases between. CDR3 length: 15 amino acids.

This rearrangement joins TRBV2 to TRBJ2-4; a weak D match, TRBD2 (5 bases). The sample was peripheral blood. This sequence was found in a woman aged 55-75 years with COVID-19, enrolled during active disease. The CDR3 is CASSREGIAKNIQYF. CDR3 in DNA: TGTGCCAGCAGTAGAGAGGGTATAGCCAAAAACATTCAGTACTTC.